What follows describes a single T cell receptor beta chain. Its cognate antigen is unknown. The data stem from a study of Ad26.COV2.S vaccination and SARS-CoV-2 variants. Study summary: Once or twice, 56 days apart, Ad26.COV2.S was delivered intramuscularly.

Study results and caveats: TCR breadth and depth analyses may have underestimated total T cell responses. Once vaccination had occurred, spike-specific CD8+ and CD4+ T cell responses reportedly showed substantial breadth.

Treatment specified: roughly 19 received Ad26.COV2.S at low or high dose, single or two shots; about 5 received placebo; per-sample allocation not given. Day 63 after the first vaccine or placebo injection was the time point for sampling. In Boston, an adult donor aged 18-55 years took part. The protocol was immunoSEQ multiplex PCR, while the TCRdb copy is restricted to in-frame clones and leaves out a portion. The data hold about 400,000 clones, with about 80% observed a single time. Looked up from germline, CDR1 is LGHNA and CDR2 is YNFKEQ. The CDR3 extends over 17 amino acids. V lost 3 bases and J lost 0; bases outside the gene matches: 10.

Sequencing used peripheral blood, obtained in a trial of Ad26.COV2.S vaccine versus placebo. The chain is built from TRBV4-2 and TRBJ1-1, with 7 bases identical to TRBD1. The receptor was isolated from a person aged 18-65 years who received the Ad26.COV2.S COVID-19 vaccine or a placebo. The CDR3 coding sequence is TGTGCCAGCAGCCACGCTACAACAGGGGAGATGAACACTGAAGCTTTCTTT. It translates to CASSHATTGEMNTEAFF.